This T cell receptor beta chain was profiled in a study of blood T cell repertoires in COVID-19. This clone was observed once. This CDR3 has 15 residues. Germline loops: CDR1 SGHAT, CDR2 FQNNGV. V lost 5 bases, J lost 7 bases, and 15 bases lay in between. Original processing notes: Estimation of nucleated cell counts relied on the amplification of reference gene primers. Assay used: immunoSEQ multiplex PCR; TCRdb lists only in-frame clones, some missing. D and trimming come from the DNA, and the V and J calls and clone size come from that table. The sample gives about 210,000 clones, roughly 81% of which show up once; about 8% is in the top ten.

Sequencing used peripheral blood. J is TRBJ1-6 and V is TRBV11-2; no reliable D call. This receptor was obtained from a woman aged 50 to 60 with active or convalescent COVID-19. The CDR3 spells CASSQMDGGNSPLHF. The CDR3 region has the DNA TGTGCCAGCAGCCAAATGGATGGCGGGAATTCACCCCTCCACTTT. Full variable domain (missing parts from reference TRBV11-2 and TRBJ1-6): EAGVAQSPRYKIIEKRQSVAFWCNPISGHATLYWYQQILGQGPKLLIQFQNNGVVDDSQLPKDRFSAERLKGVDSTLKIQPAKLEDSAVYLCASSQMDGGNSPLHFGNGTRLTVT.